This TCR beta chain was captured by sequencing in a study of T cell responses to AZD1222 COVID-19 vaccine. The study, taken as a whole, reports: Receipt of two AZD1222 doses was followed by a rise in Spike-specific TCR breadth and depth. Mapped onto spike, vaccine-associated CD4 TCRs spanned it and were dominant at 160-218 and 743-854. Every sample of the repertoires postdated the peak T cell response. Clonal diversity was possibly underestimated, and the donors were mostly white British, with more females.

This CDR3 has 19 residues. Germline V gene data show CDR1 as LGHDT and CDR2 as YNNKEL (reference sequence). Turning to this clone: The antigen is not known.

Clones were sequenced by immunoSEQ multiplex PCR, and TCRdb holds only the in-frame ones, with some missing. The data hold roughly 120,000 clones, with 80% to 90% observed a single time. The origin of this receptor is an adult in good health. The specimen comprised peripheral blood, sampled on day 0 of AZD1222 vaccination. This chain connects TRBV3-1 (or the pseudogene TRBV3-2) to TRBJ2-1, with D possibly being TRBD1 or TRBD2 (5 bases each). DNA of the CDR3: TGTGCGCCCCAACACAGGACGATTCGAGGGTGTAAATCCTACAATGAGCAGTTCTTC. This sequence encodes CAPQHRTIRGCKSYNEQFF.